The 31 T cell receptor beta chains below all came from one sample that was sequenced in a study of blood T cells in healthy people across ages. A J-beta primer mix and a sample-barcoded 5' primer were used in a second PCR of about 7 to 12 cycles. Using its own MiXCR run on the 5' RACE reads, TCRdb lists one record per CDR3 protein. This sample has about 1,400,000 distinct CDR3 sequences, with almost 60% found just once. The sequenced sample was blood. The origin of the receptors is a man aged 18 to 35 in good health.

In nucleotides, the CDR3 is TGTGCCAGCAGCTTACTCGCGAACGAGCAGTACTTC. Residues: CASSLLANEQYF. The chain has TRBV11-2 and TRBJ2-5; no clear D. Gene TRBJ2-7 matches the end of the DNA better, so the J call may be wrong. The CDR3 has 12 residues. CDR1 and CDR2 (germline): SGHAT, FQNNGV.

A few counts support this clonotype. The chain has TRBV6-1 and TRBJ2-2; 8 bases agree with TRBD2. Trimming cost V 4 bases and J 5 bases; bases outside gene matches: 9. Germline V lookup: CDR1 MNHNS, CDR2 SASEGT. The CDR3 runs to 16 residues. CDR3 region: CASSVFLASGTGELFF. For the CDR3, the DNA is TGTGCCAGCAGTGTATTTTTGGCTAGCGGGACCGGGGAGCTGTTTTTT.

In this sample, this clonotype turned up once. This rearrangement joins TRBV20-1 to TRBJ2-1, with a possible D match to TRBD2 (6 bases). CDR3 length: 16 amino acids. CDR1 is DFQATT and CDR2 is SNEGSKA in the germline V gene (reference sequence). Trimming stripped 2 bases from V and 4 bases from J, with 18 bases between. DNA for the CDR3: TGCAGTGCTAGATTTATGGGGGTGGGGGGTTACAATGAGCAGTTCTTC. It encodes CSARFMGVGGYNEQFF.

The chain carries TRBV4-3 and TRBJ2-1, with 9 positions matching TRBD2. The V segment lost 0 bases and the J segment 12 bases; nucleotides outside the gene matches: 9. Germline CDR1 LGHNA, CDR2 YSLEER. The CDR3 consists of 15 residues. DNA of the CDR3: TGCGCCAGCAGCCAAGAGCGGGGGGGCCCAGATACGCAGTTCTTC. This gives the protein CASSQERGGPDTQFF.

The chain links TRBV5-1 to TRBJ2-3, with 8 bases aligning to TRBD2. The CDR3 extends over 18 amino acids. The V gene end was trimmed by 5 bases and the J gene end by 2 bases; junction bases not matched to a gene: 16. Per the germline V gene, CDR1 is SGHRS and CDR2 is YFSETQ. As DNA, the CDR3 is TGCGCCAGCAGTCGCCCCCATCAAGCGGGGGAAATCACAGATACGCAGTATTTT. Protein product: CASSRPHQAGEITDTQYF.

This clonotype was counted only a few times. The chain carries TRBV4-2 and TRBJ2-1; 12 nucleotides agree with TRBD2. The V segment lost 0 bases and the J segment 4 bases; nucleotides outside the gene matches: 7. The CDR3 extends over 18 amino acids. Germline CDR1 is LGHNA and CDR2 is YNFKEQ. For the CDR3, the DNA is TGTGCCAGCAGCCAAGAGGGAACTAGCGGGGGGACATACAATGAGCAGTTCTTC. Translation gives CASSQEGTSGGTYNEQFF.

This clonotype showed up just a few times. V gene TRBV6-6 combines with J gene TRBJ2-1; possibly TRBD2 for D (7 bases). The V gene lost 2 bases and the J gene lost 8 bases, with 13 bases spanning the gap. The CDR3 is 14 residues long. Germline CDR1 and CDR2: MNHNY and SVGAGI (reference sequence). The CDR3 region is CASSYEGGMDEQFF. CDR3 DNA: TGTGCCAGCAGTTACGAGGGGGGGATGGATGAGCAGTTCTTC.

CDR3 in DNA: TGTGCCAGCAGTTCTGGCAGGGCAGAATACGAGCAGTACTTC. Its translation: CASSSGRAEYEQYF. This chain connects TRBV27 to TRBJ2-7; tentatively, D is TRBD1 (5 bases). CDR1 and CDR2 (germline): MNHEY, SMNVEV (reference sequence). V lost 4 bases, J lost 4 bases, and 14 bases lay in between. The CDR3 runs to 14 residues.

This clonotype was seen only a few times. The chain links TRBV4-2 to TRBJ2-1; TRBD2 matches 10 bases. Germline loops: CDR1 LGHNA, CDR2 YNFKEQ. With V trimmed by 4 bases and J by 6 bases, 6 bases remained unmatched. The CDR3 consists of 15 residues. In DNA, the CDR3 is TGTGCCAGCAGCCTCATTAGCGGGGGGCGCAATGAGCAGTTCTTC. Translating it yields CASSLISGGRNEQFF.

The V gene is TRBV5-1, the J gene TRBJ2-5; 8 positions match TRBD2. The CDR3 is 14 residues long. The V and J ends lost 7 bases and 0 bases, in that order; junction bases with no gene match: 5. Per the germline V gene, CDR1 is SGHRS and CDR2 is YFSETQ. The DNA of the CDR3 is TGCGCCAGCGCCGGGGGGGGCCACCAAGAGACCCAGTACTTC. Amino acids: CASAGGGHQETQYF. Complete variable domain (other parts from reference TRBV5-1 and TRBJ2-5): KAGVTQTPRYLIKTRGQQVTLSCSPISGHRSVSWYQQTPGQGLQFLFEYFSETQRNKGNFPGRFSGRQFSNSRSEMNVSTLELGDSALYLCASAGGGHQETQYFGPGTRLLVL.

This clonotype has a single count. CDR3 bases: TGCAGTGCTTCGCCCCCGAGGACTATCACAGATACGCAGTATTTT. Translating gives CSASPPRTITDTQYF. J is TRBJ2-3 and V is TRBV20-1; D may be TRBD2 (6 bases). The germline V gene has CDR1 DFQATT and CDR2 SNEGSKA (reference sequence). V lost 5 bases and J lost 2, with 17 bases in between. The CDR3 has 15 residues.

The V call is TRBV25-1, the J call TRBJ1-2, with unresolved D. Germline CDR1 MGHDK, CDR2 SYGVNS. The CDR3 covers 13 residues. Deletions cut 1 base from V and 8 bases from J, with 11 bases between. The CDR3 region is CASSEWVAHGYTF. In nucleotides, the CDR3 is TGTGCCAGCAGTGAATGGGTGGCCCACGGCTACACCTTC.

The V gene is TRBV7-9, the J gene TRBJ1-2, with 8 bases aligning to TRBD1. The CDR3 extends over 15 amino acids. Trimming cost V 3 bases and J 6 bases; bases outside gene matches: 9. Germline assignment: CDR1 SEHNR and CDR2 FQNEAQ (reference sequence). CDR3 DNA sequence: TGTGCCAGCAGCTTCGCCGGACAGGGATCCCATGGCTACACCTTC. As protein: CASSFAGQGSHGYTF.

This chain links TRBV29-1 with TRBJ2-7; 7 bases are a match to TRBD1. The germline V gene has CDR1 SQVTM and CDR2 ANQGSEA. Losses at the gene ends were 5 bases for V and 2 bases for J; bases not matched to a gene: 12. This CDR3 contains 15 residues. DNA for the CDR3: TGCAGCGTTAACCAGAATCAGGGACAGACCTACGAGCAGTACTTC. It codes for CSVNQNQGQTYEQYF.

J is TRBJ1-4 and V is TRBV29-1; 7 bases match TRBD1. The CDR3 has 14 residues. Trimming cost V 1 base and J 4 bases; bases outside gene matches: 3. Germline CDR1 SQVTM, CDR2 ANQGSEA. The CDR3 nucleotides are TGCAGCGTTGAAGGAGGGACAGATAATGAAAAACTGTTTTTT. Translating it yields CSVEGGTDNEKLFF.

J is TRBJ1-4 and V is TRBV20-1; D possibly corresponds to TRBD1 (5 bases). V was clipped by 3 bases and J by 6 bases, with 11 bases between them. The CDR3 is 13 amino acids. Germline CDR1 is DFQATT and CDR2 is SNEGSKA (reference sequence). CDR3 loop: CSARGVSDEKLFF. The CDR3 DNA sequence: TGCAGTGCTAGGGGGGTTAGCGATGAAAAACTGTTTTTT.

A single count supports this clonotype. The DNA of the CDR3 is TGTGCCAGCAGCGTAGGGCGGGGACTAGCGGGAGTGGCCTACAATGAGCAGTTCTTC. This codes for CASSVGRGLAGVAYNEQFF. The gene calls are TRBV9 and TRBJ2-1, with 14 nucleotides matching TRBD2. This CDR3 region has 19 residues. From germline, CDR1 is SGDLS and CDR2 YYNGEE. The trim removed 0 bases at V and 2 bases at J, leaving 7 bases unmatched.

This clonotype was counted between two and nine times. The CDR3: CASSLGDSGADTQYF. The CDR3 coding sequence is TGTGCCAGCAGCTTAGGTGATAGTGGTGCAGATACGCAGTATTTT. The chain couples TRBV11-2 to TRBJ2-3; the D is unclear. Germline CDR1 SGHAT, CDR2 FQNNGV. V gave up 1 base and J gave up 4 bases, with 12 bases separating them. The CDR3 consists of 15 residues. Looking up the rest from reference TRBV11-2 and TRBJ2-3 gives the full variable domain: EAGVAQSPRYKIIEKRQSVAFWCNPISGHATLYWYQQILGQGPKLLIQFQNNGVVDDSQLPKDRFSAERLKGVDSTLKIQPAKLEDSAVYLCASSLGDSGADTQYFGPGTRLTVL.

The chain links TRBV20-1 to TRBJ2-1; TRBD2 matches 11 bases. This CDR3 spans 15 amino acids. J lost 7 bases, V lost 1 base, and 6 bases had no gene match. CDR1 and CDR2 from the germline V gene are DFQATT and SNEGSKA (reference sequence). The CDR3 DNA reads TGCAGTGCTAGAGGGATAGCGGGGGGGCTGAATGAGCAGTTCTTC. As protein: CSARGIAGGLNEQFF.

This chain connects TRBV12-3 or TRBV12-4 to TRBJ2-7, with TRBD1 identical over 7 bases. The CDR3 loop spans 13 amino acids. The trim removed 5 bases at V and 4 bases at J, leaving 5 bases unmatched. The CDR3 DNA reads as TGTGCCAGCAGTCGACAGGGAGAGTACGAGCAGTACTTC. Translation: CASSRQGEYEQYF.

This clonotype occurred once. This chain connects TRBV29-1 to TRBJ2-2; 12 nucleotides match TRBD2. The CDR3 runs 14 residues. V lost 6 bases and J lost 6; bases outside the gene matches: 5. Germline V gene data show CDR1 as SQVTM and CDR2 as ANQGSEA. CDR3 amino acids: CSVWTSGKAGELFF. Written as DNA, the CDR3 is TGCAGCGTCTGGACTAGCGGGAAGGCCGGGGAGCTGTTTTTT.

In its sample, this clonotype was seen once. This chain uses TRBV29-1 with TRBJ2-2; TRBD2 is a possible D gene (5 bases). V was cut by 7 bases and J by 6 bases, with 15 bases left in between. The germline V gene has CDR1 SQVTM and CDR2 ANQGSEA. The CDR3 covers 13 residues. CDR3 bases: TGCAGCGCCAATCGGGCCGGGGCCGGGGAGCTGTTTTTT. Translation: CSANRAGAGELFF.

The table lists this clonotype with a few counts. Here the CDR3 DNA reads TGCAGTGCTAGTCCCGGACAGGGGACGGCTGGCTACACCTTC. It specifies CSASPGQGTAGYTF. This rearrangement joins TRBV20-1 to TRBJ1-2; 9 bases are a match to TRBD1. The V gene end was trimmed by 3 bases and the J gene end by 7 bases; junction bases not matched to a gene: 9. CDR1 DFQATT and CDR2 SNEGSKA come from the germline V gene (reference sequence). This CDR3 contains 14 residues.

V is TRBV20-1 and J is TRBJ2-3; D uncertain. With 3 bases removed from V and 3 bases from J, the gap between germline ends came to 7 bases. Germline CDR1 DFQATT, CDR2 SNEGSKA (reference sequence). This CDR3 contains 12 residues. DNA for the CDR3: TGCAGTGCTAGTTCCTTTACAGATACGCAGTATTTT. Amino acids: CSASSFTDTQYF.

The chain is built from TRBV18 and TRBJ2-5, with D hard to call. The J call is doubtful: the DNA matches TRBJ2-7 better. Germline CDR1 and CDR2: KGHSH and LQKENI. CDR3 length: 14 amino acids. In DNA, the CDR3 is TGTGCCAGCTCACCACCCCTTCTGGACTACGAGCAGTACTTC. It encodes CASSPPLLDYEQYF.

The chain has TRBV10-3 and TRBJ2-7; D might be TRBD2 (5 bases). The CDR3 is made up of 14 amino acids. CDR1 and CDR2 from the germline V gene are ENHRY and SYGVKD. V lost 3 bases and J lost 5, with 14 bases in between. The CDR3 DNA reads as TGTGCCATCAGTGAAGAACTAGTTACGAACGAGCAGTACTTC. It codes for CAISEELVTNEQYF.

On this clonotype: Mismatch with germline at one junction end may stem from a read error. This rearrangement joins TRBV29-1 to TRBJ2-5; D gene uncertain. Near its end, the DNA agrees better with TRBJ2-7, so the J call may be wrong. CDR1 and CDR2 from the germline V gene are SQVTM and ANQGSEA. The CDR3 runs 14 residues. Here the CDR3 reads CSVCNRTNSCEQYF. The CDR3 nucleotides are TGCAGCGTTTGCAACAGAACAAACTCCTGCGAGCAGTACTTC.

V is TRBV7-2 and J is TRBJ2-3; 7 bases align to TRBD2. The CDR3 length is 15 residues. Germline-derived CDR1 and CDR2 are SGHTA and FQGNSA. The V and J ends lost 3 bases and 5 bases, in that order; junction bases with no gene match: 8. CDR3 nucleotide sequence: TGTGCCAGCAGCTTTTGGGGGGGAAAAGGAGATACGCAGTATTTT. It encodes CASSFWGGKGDTQYF.

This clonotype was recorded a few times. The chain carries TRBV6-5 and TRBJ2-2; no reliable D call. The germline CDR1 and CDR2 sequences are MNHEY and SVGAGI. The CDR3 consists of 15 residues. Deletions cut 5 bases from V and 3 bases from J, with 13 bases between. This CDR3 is CASSTGDTHTGELFF. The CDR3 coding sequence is TGTGCCAGCAGTACTGGAGATACCCACACCGGGGAGCTGTTTTTT.

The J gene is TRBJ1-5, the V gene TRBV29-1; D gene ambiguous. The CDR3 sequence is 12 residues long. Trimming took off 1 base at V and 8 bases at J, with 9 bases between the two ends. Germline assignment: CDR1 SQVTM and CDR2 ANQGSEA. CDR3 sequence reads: CSVEVGGEPQHF. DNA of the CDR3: TGCAGCGTTGAAGTGGGCGGAGAGCCCCAGCATTTT.

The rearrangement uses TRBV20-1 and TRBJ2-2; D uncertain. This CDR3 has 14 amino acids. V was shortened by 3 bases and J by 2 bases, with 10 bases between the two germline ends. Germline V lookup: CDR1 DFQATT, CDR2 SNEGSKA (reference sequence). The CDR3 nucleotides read TGCAGTGCTAGTATGACGGGTAACACCGGGGAGCTGTTTTTT. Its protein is CSASMTGNTGELFF.